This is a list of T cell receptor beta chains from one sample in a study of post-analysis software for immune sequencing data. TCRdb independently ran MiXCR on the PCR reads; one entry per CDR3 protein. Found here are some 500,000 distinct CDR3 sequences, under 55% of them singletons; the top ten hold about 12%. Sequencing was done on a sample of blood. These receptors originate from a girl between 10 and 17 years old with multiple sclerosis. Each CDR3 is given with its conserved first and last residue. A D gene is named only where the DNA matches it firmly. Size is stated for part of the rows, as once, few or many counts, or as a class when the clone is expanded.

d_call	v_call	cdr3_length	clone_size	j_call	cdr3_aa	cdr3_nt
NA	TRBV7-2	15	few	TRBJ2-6	CASSLQATGANVLTF	TGTGCCAGCAGCTTACAGGCAACTGGGGCCAACGTCCTGACTTTC
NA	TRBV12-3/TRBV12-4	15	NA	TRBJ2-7	CASSLRIQGPYEQYF	TGTGCCAGCAGTTTGCGGATACAGGGTCCCTACGAGCAGTACTTC
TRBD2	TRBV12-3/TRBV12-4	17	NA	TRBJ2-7	CASSLRREHLEVYEQYF	TGTGCCAGCAGTTTGAGGCGGGAGCATCTCGAGGTCTACGAGCAGTACTTC
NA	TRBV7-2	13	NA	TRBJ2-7	CTSSSRAGVEQYF	TGTACCAGCAGCTCCCGTGCTGGGGTCGAGCAGTACTTC
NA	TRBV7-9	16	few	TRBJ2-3	CASSLAQGGSTDTQYF	TGTGCCAGCAGCTTAGCGCAGGGTGGGAGCACAGATACGCAGTATTTT
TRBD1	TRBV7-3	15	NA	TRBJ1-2	CASSPGTERNYGYTF	TGTGCCAGCAGCCCCGGGACAGAGCGCAACTATGGCTACACCTTC
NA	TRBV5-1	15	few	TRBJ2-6	CASSEVPSGANVLTF	TGCGCCAGCAGCGAGGTACCCTCTGGGGCCAACGTCCTGACTTTC
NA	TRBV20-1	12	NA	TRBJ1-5	CSARAFPGAQHF	TGCAGTGCTAGAGCTTTTCCAGGGGCCCAGCATTTT
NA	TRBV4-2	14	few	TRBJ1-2	CASSQTPDGYGYTF	TGTGCCAGCAGCCAAACCCCGGACGGATATGGCTACACCTTC
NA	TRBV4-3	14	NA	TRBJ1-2	CASSRDPGFEGYTF	TGCGCCAGCAGCCGAGATCCGGGGTTTGAGGGCTACACCTTC